The 7 T cell receptor beta chains listed next were all sequenced from one sample in a study of human T cells and chemical hapten exposure (dated by TCRdb to the early 2020s). The time point label on this specimen signifies: pre-sensitization, week 0. Per the publication, the treatment or condition label means: therapeutic diphenylcyclopropenone sensitization with weekly scalp DPC. Library prep was done by RACE. The instrument given in TCRdb is NextSeq 500. TCRdb reprocessed the public reads (quality trimming at Q25 with fastp, clone calling with MiXCR) and kept in-frame beta chains. Entries that share a CDR3 protein sequence are merged under the most common genes and DNA. The sample contains 52,000 or so distinct CDR3 sequences, 9.5% to 10% of them found a single time. The top ten constitute 8% to 10% of the sample. Sequencing was performed on whole blood, taken in connection with sensitization to the hapten diphenylcyclopropenone (DPC). These receptors originate from a man between 35 and 55 years old with alopecia areata. Some clones in this sample may be carry-over from other donors' samples.

The chain is built from TRBV20-1 and TRBJ2-7; 8 positions agree with TRBD2. The V segment lost 3 bases and the J segment 9 bases; nucleotides outside the gene matches: 13. The CDR3 is 14 residues long. Germline-derived CDR1 and CDR2 are DFQATT and SNEGSKA (reference sequence). CDR3 sequence reads: CSARSLNGRAGQYF. CDR3 bases: TGCAGTGCTAGGTCCTTAAACGGGAGGGCCGGGCAGTACTTC.

In its sample, this clonotype was seen many times. The chain recombines TRBV5-1 with TRBJ1-3, with TRBD1 matching over 7 bases. The CDR3 is 15 amino acids. Unmatched junction bases numbered 4, after V lost 0 bases and J lost 4 bases. Germline CDR1 is SGHRS and CDR2 is YFSETQ. The CDR3 reads CASSLEGADGNTIYF. DNA of the CDR3: TGCGCCAGCAGCTTGGAGGGGGCCGACGGAAACACCATATATTTT.

This clonotype was seen ten or more times. The rearrangement uses TRBV28 and TRBJ1-6; tentative D call: TRBD1 (6 bases). Germline V gene sequence: CDR1 MDHEN, CDR2 SYDVKM. V shed 7 bases and J shed 12 bases, with 13 bases lying between them. This CDR3 region has 12 residues. The CDR3 is CASTPPRGPLHF. The CDR3, as DNA: TGTGCCAGCACTCCCCCCAGGGGACCCCTCCACTTT.

The chain carries TRBV5-1 and TRBJ1-3; the D is unclear. Trimming shortened V by 0 bases and J by 0 bases, and 10 bases separated the two germline ends. Per germline, CDR1 SGHRS and CDR2 YFSETQ. The length of the CDR3 is 16 residues. CDR3 sequence: CASSLGVLSSGNTIYF. As DNA, the CDR3 is TGCGCCAGCAGCTTGGGAGTCTTAAGCTCTGGAAACACCATATATTTT.

There are a few counts of this clonotype. The rearrangement links TRBV5-1 to TRBJ1-1; D call uncertain. The CDR3 length is 14 residues. Germline V CDR1 and CDR2: SGHRS, YFSETQ. V lost 2 bases and J lost 4, with 12 bases in between. The CDR3 DNA reads as TGCGCCAGCAGCTTATGGGCAGCCAGCACTGAAGCTTTCTTT. Residues: CASSLWAASTEAFF.

This clonotype was counted at least ten times. The CDR3 bases are TGTGCCAGCGAACGGTACAATGAGCAGTTCTTC. As protein: CASERYNEQFF. This chain links TRBV6-2 or TRBV6-3 with TRBJ2-1; D is unresolved. Trimming pared 8 bases from V and 4 bases from J, leaving 6 bases between. This CDR3 region has 11 residues. CDR1 MNHEY and CDR2 SVGEGT come from the germline V gene.

V usage is TRBV6-6 and J usage is TRBJ2-5, with TRBD2 matching over 7 bases. J gave up 1 base and V 4 bases, and 9 bases lay outside the gene matches. The CDR3 is 16 amino acids. The germline gives CDR1 MNHNY, CDR2 SVGAGI (reference sequence). This CDR3 reads CASSSLAQGFQETQYF. Here the CDR3 DNA reads TGTGCCAGCAGTTCACTAGCGCAGGGCTTCCAAGAGACCCAGTACTTC.